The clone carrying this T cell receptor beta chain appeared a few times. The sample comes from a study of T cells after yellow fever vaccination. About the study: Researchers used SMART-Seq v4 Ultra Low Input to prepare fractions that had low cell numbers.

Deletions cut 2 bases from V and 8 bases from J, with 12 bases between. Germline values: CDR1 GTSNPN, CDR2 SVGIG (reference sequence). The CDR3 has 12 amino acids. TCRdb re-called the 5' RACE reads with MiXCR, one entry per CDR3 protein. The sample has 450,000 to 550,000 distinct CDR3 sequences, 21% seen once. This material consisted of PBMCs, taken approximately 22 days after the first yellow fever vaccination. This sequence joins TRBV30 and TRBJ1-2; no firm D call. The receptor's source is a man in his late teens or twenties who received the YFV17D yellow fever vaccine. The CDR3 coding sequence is TGTGCCTGGAGTCCGGGTGGCTACGGCTACACCTTC. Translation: CAWSPGGYGYTF.